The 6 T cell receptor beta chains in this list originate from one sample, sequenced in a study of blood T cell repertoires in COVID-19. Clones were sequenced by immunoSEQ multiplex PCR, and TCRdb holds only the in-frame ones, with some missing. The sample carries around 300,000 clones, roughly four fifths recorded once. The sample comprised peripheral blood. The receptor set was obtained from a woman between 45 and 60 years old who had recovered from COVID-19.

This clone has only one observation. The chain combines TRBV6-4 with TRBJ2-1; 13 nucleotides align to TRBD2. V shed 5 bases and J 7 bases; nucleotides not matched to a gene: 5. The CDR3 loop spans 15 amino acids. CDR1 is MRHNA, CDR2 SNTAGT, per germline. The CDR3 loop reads CASSWTSGSVNEQFF. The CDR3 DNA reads TGTGCCAGCAGTTGGACTAGCGGGAGTGTGAATGAGCAGTTCTTC.

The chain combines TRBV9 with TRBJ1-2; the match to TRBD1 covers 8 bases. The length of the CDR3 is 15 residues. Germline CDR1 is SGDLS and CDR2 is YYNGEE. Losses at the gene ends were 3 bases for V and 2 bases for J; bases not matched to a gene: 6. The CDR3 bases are TGTGCCAGCAGCGCCCAGGGGGCAATCAACTATGGCTACACCTTC. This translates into CASSAQGAINYGYTF.

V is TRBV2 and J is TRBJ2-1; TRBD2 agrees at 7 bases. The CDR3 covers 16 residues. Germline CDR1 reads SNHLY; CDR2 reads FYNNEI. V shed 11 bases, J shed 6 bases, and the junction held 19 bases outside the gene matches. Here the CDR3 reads CAYGPSGASGLNEQFF. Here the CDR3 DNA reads TGTGCCTACGGCCCGAGCGGGGCATCCGGGCTCAATGAGCAGTTCTTC.

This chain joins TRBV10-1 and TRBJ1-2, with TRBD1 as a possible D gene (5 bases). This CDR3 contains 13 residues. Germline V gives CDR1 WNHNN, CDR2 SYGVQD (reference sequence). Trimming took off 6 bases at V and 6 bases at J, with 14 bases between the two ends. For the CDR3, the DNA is TGCGCCAGCAGCCCGGGGGGGTATCATGGCTACACCTTC. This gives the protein CASSPGGYHGYTF.

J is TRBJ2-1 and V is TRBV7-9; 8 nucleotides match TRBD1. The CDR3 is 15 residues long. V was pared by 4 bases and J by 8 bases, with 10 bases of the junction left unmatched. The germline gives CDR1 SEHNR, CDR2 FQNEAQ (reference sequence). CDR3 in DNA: TGTGCCAGCAGCTCTAACCGGGACAGGATTTATGAGCAGTTCTTC. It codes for CASSSNRDRIYEQFF.

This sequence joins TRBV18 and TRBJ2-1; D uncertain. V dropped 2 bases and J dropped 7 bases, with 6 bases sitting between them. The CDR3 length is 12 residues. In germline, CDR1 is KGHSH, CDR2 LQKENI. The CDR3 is CASSPAGNEQFF. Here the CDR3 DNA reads TGTGCCAGCTCACCAGCCGGGAATGAGCAGTTCTTC.